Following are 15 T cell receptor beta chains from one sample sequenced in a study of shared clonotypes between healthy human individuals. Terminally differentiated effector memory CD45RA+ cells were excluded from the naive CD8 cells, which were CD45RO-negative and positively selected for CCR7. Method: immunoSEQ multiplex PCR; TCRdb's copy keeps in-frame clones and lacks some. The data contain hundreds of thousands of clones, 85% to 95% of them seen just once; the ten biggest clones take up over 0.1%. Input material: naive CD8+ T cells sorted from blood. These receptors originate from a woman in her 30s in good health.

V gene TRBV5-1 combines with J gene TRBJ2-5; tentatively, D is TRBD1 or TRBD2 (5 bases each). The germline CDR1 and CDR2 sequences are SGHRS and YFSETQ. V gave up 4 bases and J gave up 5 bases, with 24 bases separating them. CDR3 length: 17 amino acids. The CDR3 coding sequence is TGCGCCAGCAGCAGTGACGCCGCGCCTAGAGAGGGGGAGACCCAGTACTTC. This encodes CASSSDAAPREGETQYF.

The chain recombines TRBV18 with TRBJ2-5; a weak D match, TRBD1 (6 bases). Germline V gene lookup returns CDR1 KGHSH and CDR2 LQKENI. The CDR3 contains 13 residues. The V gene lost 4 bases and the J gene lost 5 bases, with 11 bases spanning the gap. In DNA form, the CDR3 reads TGTGCCAGCTCACAACAGGGTAGTGAGACCCAGTACTTC. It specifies CASSQQGSETQYF.

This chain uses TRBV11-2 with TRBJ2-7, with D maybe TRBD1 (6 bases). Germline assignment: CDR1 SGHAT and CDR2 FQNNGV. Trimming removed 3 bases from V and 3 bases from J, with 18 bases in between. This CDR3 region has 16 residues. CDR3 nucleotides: TGTGCCAGCAGCTTCGGACAGCCTCTTACTTACTACGAGCAGTACTTC. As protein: CASSFGQPLTYYEQYF.

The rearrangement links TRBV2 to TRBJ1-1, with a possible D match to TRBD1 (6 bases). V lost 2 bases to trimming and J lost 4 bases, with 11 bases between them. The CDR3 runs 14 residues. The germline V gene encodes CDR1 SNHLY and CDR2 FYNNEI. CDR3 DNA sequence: TGTGCCAGCAGTGAACCAACAGGGTTCACTGAAGCTTTCTTT. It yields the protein CASSEPTGFTEAFF.

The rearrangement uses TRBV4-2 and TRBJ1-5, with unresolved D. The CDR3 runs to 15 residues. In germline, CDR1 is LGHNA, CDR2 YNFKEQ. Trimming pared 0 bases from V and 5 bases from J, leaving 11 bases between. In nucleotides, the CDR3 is TGTGCCAGCAGCCAAGATTGGACGTCCTATCAGCCCCAGCATTTT. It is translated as CASSQDWTSYQPQHF.

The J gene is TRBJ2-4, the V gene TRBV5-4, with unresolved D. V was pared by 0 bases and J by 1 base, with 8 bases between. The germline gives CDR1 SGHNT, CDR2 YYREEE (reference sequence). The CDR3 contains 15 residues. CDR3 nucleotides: TGTGCCAGCAGCTTGGCCTTTGGGGCCAAAAACATTCAGTACTTC. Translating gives CASSLAFGAKNIQYF.

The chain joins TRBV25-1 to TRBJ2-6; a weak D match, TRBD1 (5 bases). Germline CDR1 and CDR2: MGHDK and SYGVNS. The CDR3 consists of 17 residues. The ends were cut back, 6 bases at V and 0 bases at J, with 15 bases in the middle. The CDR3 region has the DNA TGTGCCAGCAGAGCCCCGGACACTCGCTCTGGGGCCAACGTCCTGACTTTC. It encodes CASRAPDTRSGANVLTF.

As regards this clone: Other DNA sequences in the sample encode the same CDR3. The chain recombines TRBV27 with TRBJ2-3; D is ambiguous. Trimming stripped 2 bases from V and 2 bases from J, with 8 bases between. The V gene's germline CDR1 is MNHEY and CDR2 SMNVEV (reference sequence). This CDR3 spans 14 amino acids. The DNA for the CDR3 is TGTGCCAGCAGTTTAGGGTCCCCCACAGATACGCAGTATTTT. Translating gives CASSLGSPTDTQYF.

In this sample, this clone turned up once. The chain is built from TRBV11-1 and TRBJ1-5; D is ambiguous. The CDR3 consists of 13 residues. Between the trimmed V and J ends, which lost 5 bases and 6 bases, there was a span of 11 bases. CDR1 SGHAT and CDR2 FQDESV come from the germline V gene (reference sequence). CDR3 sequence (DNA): TGTGCCAGCAGCCCCGGTCCGCGTCAGCCCCAGCATTTT. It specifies CASSPGPRQPQHF. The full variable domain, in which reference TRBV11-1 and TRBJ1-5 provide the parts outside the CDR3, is EAEVAQSPRYKITEKSQAVAFWCDPISGHATLYWYRQILGQGPELLVQFQDESVVDDSQLPKDRFSAERLKGVDSTLKIQPAELGDSAMYLCASSPGPRQPQHFGDGTRLSIL.

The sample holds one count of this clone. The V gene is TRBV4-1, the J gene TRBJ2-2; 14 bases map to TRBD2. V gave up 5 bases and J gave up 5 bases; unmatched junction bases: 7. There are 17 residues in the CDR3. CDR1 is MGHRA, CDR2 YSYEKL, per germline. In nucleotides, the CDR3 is TGCGCCAGCAGCACGACTAGCGGGAGGGGAGGGACCGGGGAGCTGTTTTTT. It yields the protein CASSTTSGRGGTGELFF.

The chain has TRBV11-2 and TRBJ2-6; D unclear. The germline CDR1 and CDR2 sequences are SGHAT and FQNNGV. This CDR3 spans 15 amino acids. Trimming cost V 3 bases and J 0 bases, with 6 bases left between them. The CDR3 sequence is CASSFPSSGANVLTF. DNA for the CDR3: TGTGCCAGCAGCTTCCCTAGCTCTGGGGCCAACGTCCTGACTTTC.

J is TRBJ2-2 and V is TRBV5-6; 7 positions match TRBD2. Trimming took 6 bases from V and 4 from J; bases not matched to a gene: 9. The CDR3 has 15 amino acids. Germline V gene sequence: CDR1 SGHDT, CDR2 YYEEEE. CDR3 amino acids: CASTQRPGGTGELFF. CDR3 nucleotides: TGTGCCAGCACCCAGCGCCCGGGAGGCACCGGGGAGCTGTTTTTT.

The CDR3: CASKLGLAGLKSGELFF. DNA of the CDR3: TGTGCCAGCAAACTGGGACTAGCGGGTCTCAAATCCGGGGAGCTGTTTTTT. The chain links TRBV28 to TRBJ2-2, with TRBD2 identical over 12 bases. The CDR3 length is 17 residues. Germline V gene lookup returns CDR1 MDHEN and CDR2 SYDVKM. The trim removed 7 bases at V and 6 bases at J, leaving 12 bases unmatched.

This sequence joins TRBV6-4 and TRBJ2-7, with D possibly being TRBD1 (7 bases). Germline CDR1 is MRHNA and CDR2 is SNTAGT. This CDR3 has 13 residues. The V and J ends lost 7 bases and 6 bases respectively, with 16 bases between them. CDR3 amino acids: CASTQGEAAEQYF. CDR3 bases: TGTGCCAGCACCCAGGGGGAGGCCGCCGAGCAGTACTTC.

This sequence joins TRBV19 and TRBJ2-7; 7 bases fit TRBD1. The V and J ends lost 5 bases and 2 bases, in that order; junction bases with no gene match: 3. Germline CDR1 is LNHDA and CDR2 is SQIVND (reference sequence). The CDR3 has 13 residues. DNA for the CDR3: TGTGCCAGTAGTTATGGACAGGCCTACGAGCAGTACTTC. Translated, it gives CASSYGQAYEQYF.